The entry below describes one TCR beta chain. This sample stems from a study of blood T cell repertoires in COVID-19. At the level of the study: Spain, Italy and the United States supplied samples that represented acute and convalescent COVID-19.

Per the original methods: The assay estimated nucleated cells by amplifying reference gene primers. Method: immunoSEQ multiplex PCR; TCRdb's copy keeps in-frame clones and lacks some. V and J calls and clone size are given by that table; D and trimming were obtained from the DNA. Found here are about 230,000 clones, about nine tenths of them singletons; the top ten hold 11%. Germline trimming cut 0 bases from V and 4 bases from J; bases unmatched to any gene: 10. CDR1 SGHRS and CDR2 YFSETQ come from the germline V gene. The CDR3 contains 17 residues. The J gene is TRBJ2-5, the V gene TRBV5-1; TRBD1 matches at 9 bases. This TCR was sampled from a man aged 45-65 years with COVID-19, enrolled during active disease. Sequenced sample: peripheral blood. The CDR3 loop reads CASSLDGTGSFGETQYF. In DNA form, the CDR3 reads TGCGCCAGCAGCTTGGACGGGACAGGGAGTTTCGGAGAGACCCAGTACTTC.